One sample yielded the 26 T cell receptor beta chains listed below, sequenced in a study of Ad26.COV2.S vaccination and SARS-CoV-2 variants. Produced via immunoSEQ multiplex PCR; TCRdb's table is partial and in-frame only. Here the sample spans about 250,000 clones, 87% being singletons. The treatment is: 19 received Ad26.COV2.S at low or high dose, single or two shots; several received placebo; per-sample allocation not given. The investigators took samples on day 63 after the first vaccine or placebo injection. The input for sequencing was peripheral blood, taken in a trial of Ad26.COV2.S vaccine versus placebo. The receptor set was obtained from a person aged 18-60 years who received the Ad26.COV2.S COVID-19 vaccine or a placebo.

This clone has more than one count but fewer than ten. The V gene is TRBV6-5, the J gene TRBJ1-2, with 7 nucleotides matching TRBD1. The germline V gene encodes CDR1 MNHEY and CDR2 SVGAGI. The ends lost 7 bases at V and 6 bases at J; junction bases unmatched: 5. The CDR3 runs to 12 residues. The CDR3 nucleotides are TGTGCCAGCACCCAGGGGGGGCATGGCTACACCTTC. This translates into CASTQGGHGYTF.

In this sample, this clone turned up a few times. This chain links TRBV21-1 with TRBJ1-6; the table's D call of TRBD1 was not tested on the DNA. TRBV21-1 is a recognized pseudogene. The CDR3 consists of 14 residues. The CDR3 loop is CASSGTERNSPLHF. The CDR3 DNA follows: TGTGCCAGCAGCGGGACAGAGAGAAATTCACCCCTCCACTTT.

The gene calls are TRBV3-1 (or the pseudogene TRBV3-2) and TRBJ2-3, with D hard to call. Trimming removed 0 bases from V and 8 bases from J, with 12 bases in between. The germline V gene has CDR1 LGHDT and CDR2 YNNKEL (reference sequence). This CDR3 has 14 residues. CDR3 amino acids: CASSQERSVGTQYF. CDR3 DNA: TGTGCCAGCAGCCAAGAAAGGTCGGTAGGTACGCAGTATTTT.

The chain joins TRBV6-1 to TRBJ1-5, with D possibly being TRBD1 (5 bases). Germline CDR1 is MNHNS and CDR2 is SASEGT. V was pared by 2 bases and J by 7 bases, with 9 bases between. This CDR3 spans 13 amino acids. For the CDR3, the DNA is TGTGCCAGCAGTGAATGGGGGGACCAGCCCCAGCATTTT. Residues: CASSEWGDQPQHF.

The rearrangement joins TRBV6-6 to TRBJ1-2; 8 bases line up with TRBD1. The CDR3 loop spans 15 amino acids. With 5 bases clipped from V and 9 bases from J, the junction kept 14 bases outside the gene matches. Germline V gene data show CDR1 as MNHNY and CDR2 as SVGAGI (reference sequence). The CDR3 DNA follows: TGTGCCAGCAGTCCGAGGGACAGGTTGAGGAATAGCTACACCTTC. Encoded protein: CASSPRDRLRNSYTF.

CDR3 sequence reads: CASSLVLGYGYTF. The DNA of the CDR3 is TGCGCCAGCAGCTTGGTACTCGGCTATGGCTACACCTTC. The genes are TRBV5-1 and TRBJ1-2, with D unclear. This CDR3 has 13 amino acids. Germline lookup yields CDR1 SGHRS and CDR2 YFSETQ. The V gene lost 0 bases and the J gene lost 4 bases, with 7 bases spanning the gap.

The rearrangement joins TRBV5-6 to TRBJ2-5; tentative D call: TRBD2 (6 bases). CDR3 size: 16 residues. Trimming shortened V by 4 bases and J by 6 bases, and 22 bases separated the two germline ends. Germline values: CDR1 SGHDT, CDR2 YYEEEE. The CDR3 region is CASSPPVGGSVKTQYF. The CDR3 bases are TGTGCCAGCAGCCCCCCGGTCGGGGGATCAGTGAAGACCCAGTACTTC.

This chain uses TRBV3-1 (or the pseudogene TRBV3-2) with TRBJ1-2, with D possibly TRBD1 on 5 matching bases. Trimming removed 0 bases from V and 8 bases from J, with 10 bases in between. The CDR3 contains 13 residues. Germline CDR1 reads LGHDT; CDR2 reads YNNKEL (reference sequence). CDR3 in amino acids: CASSQEGTSGYTF. DNA for the CDR3: TGTGCCAGCAGCCAAGAAGGGACCTCAGGCTACACCTTC.

V and J are TRBV11-2 and TRBJ2-3; weak D call: TRBD2 (5 bases). The V and J ends lost 0 bases and 4 bases respectively, with 17 bases between them. Germline CDR1 SGHAT, CDR2 FQNNGV. CDR3 size: 17 residues. This chain's CDR3 is CASSLEGGLAGSDTQYF. The CDR3 DNA is TGTGCCAGCAGCTTAGAGGGCGGGCTAGCTGGCTCAGATACGCAGTATTTT.

The CDR3 region is CASSQVIKVGGADTQYF. The CDR3 DNA reads as TGCGCCAGCAGCCAAGTCATAAAGGTTGGAGGGGCAGATACGCAGTATTTT. This sequence joins TRBV4-1 and TRBJ2-3; possibly TRBD2 for D (6 bases). Looked up from germline, CDR1 is MGHRA and CDR2 is YSYEKL. Trimming removed 1 base at V and 4 bases at J, with 18 bases between. This CDR3 has 17 amino acids.

V usage is TRBV6-5 and J usage is TRBJ2-1, with D unclear. With 7 bases removed from V and 7 bases from J, the gap between germline ends came to 8 bases. This CDR3 is built from 11 residues. CDR1 and CDR2 (germline): MNHEY, SVGAGI. CDR3 sequence (DNA): TGTGCCAGCACCTACCTTAATGAGCAGTTCTTC. Its translation: CASTYLNEQFF.

The CDR3 loop reads CASSSTGKGKETQYF. CDR3 DNA sequence: TGTGCCAGCAGTTCGACAGGGAAGGGGAAAGAGACCCAGTACTTC. The rearrangement joins TRBV6-6 to TRBJ2-5; 7 bases agree with TRBD1. This CDR3 has 15 amino acids. J lost 3 bases, V lost 4 bases, and 8 bases had no gene match. The germline V gene has CDR1 MNHNY and CDR2 SVGAGI (reference sequence).

This chain uses TRBV27 with TRBJ2-1, with D hard to call. The CDR3 extends over 16 amino acids. Trimming shortened V by 6 bases and J by 0 bases, and 15 bases separated the two germline ends. Germline-derived CDR1 and CDR2 are MNHEY and SMNVEV (reference sequence). For the CDR3, the DNA is TGTGCCAGCAGCCTTTTAACCCCGTACTCCTACAATGAGCAGTTCTTC. Protein product: CASSLLTPYSYNEQFF.

This clone was picked up one time. The rearrangement links TRBV30 to TRBJ2-5; D is perhaps TRBD1 (6 bases). Germline assignment: CDR1 GTSNPN and CDR2 SVGIG (reference sequence). V lost 1 base and J lost 4, with 16 bases in between. CDR3 size: 15 residues. The CDR3 nucleotides read TGTGCCTGGAGTGCCTTCAGGGGAGTAGGAGAGACCCAGTACTTC. It encodes CAWSAFRGVGETQYF.

V usage is TRBV18 and J usage is TRBJ1-1; 7 nucleotides match TRBD1. V dropped 1 base and J dropped 4; count of bases not matched to a gene: 9. The CDR3 contains 16 residues. The V gene's germline CDR1 is KGHSH and CDR2 LQKENI. CDR3 DNA: TGTGCCAGCTCACCACTTCGGGCAGGGGGAGGCACTGAAGCTTTCTTT. Translating gives CASSPLRAGGGTEAFF. The complete variable domain, with remaining parts taken from reference TRBV18 and TRBJ1-1, reads NAGVMQNPRHLVRRRGQEARLRCSPMKGHSHVYWYRQLPEEGLKFMVYLQKENIIDESGMPKERFSAEFPKEGPSILRIQQVVRGDSAAYFCASSPLRAGGGTEAFFGQGTRLTVV.

The chain has TRBV7-9 and TRBJ1-5; D is possibly TRBD1 (5 bases). The V end lost 5 bases, the J end lost 7 bases, and 12 bases lay between the germline ends. Per germline, CDR1 SEHNR and CDR2 FQNEAQ (reference sequence). The CDR3 is 13 amino acids. The CDR3 DNA sequence: TGTGCCAGCAGCGCAGACAGTTCCCAGCCCCAGCATTTT. It codes for CASSADSSQPQHF.

Turning to this clone: This specimen includes other DNA sequences encoding the same CDR3. The chain carries TRBV19 and TRBJ1-1; no reliable D call. With 3 bases removed from V and 2 bases from J, the gap between germline ends came to 10 bases. This CDR3 comprises 14 residues. CDR1 and CDR2 from the germline V gene are LNHDA and SQIVND (reference sequence). The CDR3 DNA is TGTGCCAGTAGTATGGGAACTTTAAACACTGAAGCTTTCTTT. Its protein is CASSMGTLNTEAFF.

The gene calls are TRBV7-3 and TRBJ1-1; tentatively, D is TRBD1 (5 bases). V gave up 2 bases and J gave up 1 base, with 14 bases separating them. Germline CDR1 and CDR2: SGHTA and FQGTGA. The CDR3 runs to 16 residues. The CDR3 DNA sequence: TGTGCCAGCAGCTTACTCGGAGGGACGGGGAACACTGAAGCTTTCTTT. Protein: CASSLLGGTGNTEAFF.

V usage is TRBV4-1 and J usage is TRBJ1-2, with D unresolved. CDR1 is MGHRA and CDR2 is YSYEKL in the germline V gene. V dropped 0 bases and J dropped 4 bases, with 12 bases sitting between them. This CDR3 has 15 residues. The CDR3 DNA is TGCGCCAGCAGCCAAGATTGGAGGTCCTTCTATGGCTACACCTTC. It yields the protein CASSQDWRSFYGYTF.

The chain carries TRBV19 and TRBJ1-4; the match to TRBD1 covers 7 bases. J was trimmed by 1 base and V by 1 base; bases with no gene match: 12. Germline V gives CDR1 LNHDA, CDR2 SQIVND (reference sequence). The CDR3 length is 19 residues. The CDR3 nucleotides read TGTGCCAGTAGTATAGCCCCCACTCGACAGGGAGGAACTAATGAAAAACTGTTTTTT. It specifies CASSIAPTRQGGTNEKLFF.

This clone was observed a handful of times. The chain joins TRBV24-1 to TRBJ2-1; tentatively, D is TRBD1 or TRBD2 (5 bases each). Looked up from germline, CDR1 is KGHDR and CDR2 is SFDVKD. This CDR3 has 15 residues. Trimming left V 5 bases short and J 8 bases short, with 18 bases between. This CDR3 is CATSVGDGTLDEQFF. CDR3 sequence (DNA): TGTGCCACCAGTGTTGGGGACGGGACCCTTGATGAGCAGTTCTTC.

The V and J genes are TRBV7-9 and TRBJ2-1, with 9 bases fitting TRBD2. The CDR3 loop spans 17 amino acids. Unmatched junction bases numbered 8, after V lost 2 bases and J lost 3 bases. Germline V gene data show CDR1 as SEHNR and CDR2 as FQNEAQ (reference sequence). CDR3 sequence: CASSLNVVLAGYNEQFF. CDR3 bases: TGTGCCAGCAGCTTAAATGTCGTACTAGCGGGCTACAATGAGCAGTTCTTC.

The V and J genes are TRBV7-9 and TRBJ1-1, with D perhaps matching TRBD1 (6 bases). The CDR3 spans 13 residues. Trimming shortened V by 0 bases and J by 8 bases, and 10 bases separated the two germline ends. Per germline, CDR1 SEHNR and CDR2 FQNEAQ (reference sequence). CDR3 coding DNA: TGTGCCAGCAGCTTAGCGGGGGGGCAGGAAGCTTTCTTT. The encoded protein is CASSLAGGQEAFF.

The V and J genes are TRBV3-1 (or the pseudogene TRBV3-2) and TRBJ1-2; D not certain. This CDR3 spans 14 amino acids. CDR1 and CDR2 (germline): LGHDT, YNNKEL (reference sequence). Trimming took off 4 bases at V and 6 bases at J, with 15 bases between the two ends. DNA for the CDR3: TGTGCCAGCAGCCGTGATCAGGTCGGGCATGGCTACACCTTC. It translates to CASSRDQVGHGYTF.

This clone was counted a few times. The chain carries TRBV24-1 and TRBJ1-2; D ambiguous. CDR3 length: 9 amino acids. The germline V gene has CDR1 KGHDR and CDR2 SFDVKD. The ends were cut back, 7 bases at V and 5 bases at J, with 1 base in the middle. Here the CDR3 DNA reads TGTGCCACCAGATATGGCTACACCTTC. Protein: CATRYGYTF.

Details on this clone: Different DNA sequences within this sample yield the same CDR3. The chain uses TRBV3-1 (or the pseudogene TRBV3-2) and TRBJ1-1; weak D call: TRBD1 (5 bases). The germline V gene encodes CDR1 LGHDT and CDR2 YNNKEL (reference sequence). The CDR3 consists of 14 residues. Trimming shortened V by 8 bases and J by 2 bases, and 15 bases separated the two germline ends. CDR3 amino acids: CASGIRRGNTEAFF. The DNA for the CDR3 is TGTGCCAGCGGGATCCGGAGGGGAAACACTGAAGCTTTCTTT.